The rows below give T cell receptor beta chains drawn from one sample of a study of siplizumab effects on memory and regulatory T cells. Measured with immunoSEQ multiplex PCR; TCRdb has only the in-frame clones, and not every one. The sample includes approximately 100,000 clones, approximately 92% of them seen just once. Input material: CD4+ T cells sorted from blood. These receptors came from a human donor in good health. Some clones in this sample may be carry-over from other donors' samples. Each CDR3 is given without its conserved first and last residue.

j_gene: TRBJ1-2
len: 13
v_gene: TRBV14
CDR3aa: ASSPTGQSNYGYT

j_gene: TRBJ2-7
len: 12
v_gene: TRBV2
CDR3aa: ASSGAPRPLEQY

j_gene: TRBJ2-6
len: 15
v_gene: TRBV18
CDR3aa: ASAQTSGRSGANVLT

j_gene: TRBJ2-5
len: 14
v_gene: TRBV10-1
CDR3aa: ASSESGLAGVETQY

j_gene: TRBJ2-5
len: 12
v_gene: TRBV18
CDR3aa: ASSPGLAEETQY

j_gene: TRBJ2-1
len: 12
v_gene: TRBV5-4
CDR3aa: ASSPGGDYNEQF

j_gene: TRBJ2-7
len: 13
v_gene: TRBV15
CDR3aa: ATSRDTGQQYEQY

j_gene: TRBJ2-1
len: 10
v_gene: TRBV6-4
CDR3aa: ASSDRNNEQF

j_gene: TRBJ2-7
len: 11
v_gene: TRBV2
CDR3aa: ASSESGGREQY

j_gene: TRBJ2-5
len: 12
v_gene: TRBV5-1
CDR3aa: ASSLGDSKQTQY

j_gene: TRBJ2-1
len: 13
v_gene: TRBV11-2
CDR3aa: ASSAQTGWGNEQF

j_gene: TRBJ2-2
len: 11
v_gene: TRBV5-1
CDR3aa: ASSLDSTGELF

j_gene: TRBJ2-5
len: 13
v_gene: TRBV14
CDR3aa: ASSQGGAGKETQY

j_gene: TRBJ2-6
len: 11
v_gene: TRBV5-5
CDR3aa: ASSLQGANVLT

j_gene: TRBJ2-1
len: 11
v_gene: TRBV5-4
CDR3aa: ASSFTSNNEQF

j_gene: TRBJ1-1
len: 12
v_gene: TRBV6-1
CDR3aa: ASSASRGNTEAF